The 12 T cell receptor beta chains below were found in one sample sequenced in a study of T-cell memory formation after mild COVID-19. One entry per CDR3 protein results from TCRdb running MiXCR on the 5' RACE reads. Of tens of thousands of distinct CDR3 sequences in the sample, roughly 13% were seen once. Sequenced sample: PBMCs or a T cell subset sorted from them (not recorded which). The receptors originated from an adult woman who had mild COVID-19 (a few samples of this study predate the infection). Cell type and time point are not known.

This clonotype was counted many times. The rearrangement uses TRBV27 and TRBJ1-6, with TRBD1 as a possible D gene (5 bases). The germline CDR1 and CDR2 sequences are MNHEY and SMNVEV (reference sequence). V lost 3 bases and J 13 bases, leaving 19 bases between the germline ends. This CDR3 has 15 residues. CDR3 nucleotides: TGTGCCAGCAGTTTGTTCCAGGGAGGTAGTGCGCCCCTCCACTTT. Translated, it gives CASSLFQGGSAPLHF.

This clonotype has a handful of counts. This rearrangement joins TRBV5-1 to TRBJ2-3, with 10 bases identical to TRBD1. This CDR3 spans 16 amino acids. Germline CDR1 SGHRS, CDR2 YFSETQ. V lost 5 bases and J lost 2; bases outside the gene matches: 8. The CDR3 DNA follows: TGCGCCAGCAGTTCAGCGGGACAGGGGATCACAGATACGCAGTATTTT. Its protein is CASSSAGQGITDTQYF.

This clonotype has a handful of counts. V and J are TRBV4-3 and TRBJ2-6; tentatively, D is TRBD2 (5 bases). The germline V gene encodes CDR1 LGHNA and CDR2 YSLEER. The ends were cut back, 3 bases at V and 0 bases at J, with 9 bases in the middle. The CDR3 loop spans 16 amino acids. Here the CDR3 DNA reads TGCGCCAGCAGCCAGGACTCCTACTCTGGGGCCAACGTCCTGACTTTC. Translated, it gives CASSQDSYSGANVLTF.

The chain couples TRBV24-1 to TRBJ2-1; D may be TRBD2 (5 bases). Germline V gene data show CDR1 as KGHDR and CDR2 as SFDVKD. This CDR3 region has 13 residues. Trimming shortened V by 3 bases and J by 8 bases, and 10 bases separated the two germline ends. CDR3 in DNA: TGTGCCACCAGTGATCTTTCCGGGGATGAGCAGTTCTTC. It codes for CATSDLSGDEQFF.

This chain uses TRBV6-1 with TRBJ1-6; no reliable D call. CDR3 length equals 13 residues. Looked up from germline, CDR1 is MNHNS and CDR2 is SASEGT. V lost 7 bases, J lost 6 bases, and 10 bases lay in between. Here the CDR3 reads CASTSPGNSPLHF. DNA for the CDR3: TGTGCCAGCACGTCACCTGGTAATTCACCCCTCCACTTT.

This clonotype has just a few counts. This rearrangement joins TRBV20-1 to TRBJ2-3; no clear D. The germline gives CDR1 DFQATT, CDR2 SNEGSKA (reference sequence). Trimming removed 3 bases at V and 0 bases at J, with 19 bases between. The CDR3 is 17 amino acids. CDR3 sequence: CSASRLPVNPSTDTQYF. DNA for the CDR3: TGCAGTGCTAGTCGACTCCCTGTAAACCCTAGCACAGATACGCAGTATTTT.

The chain uses TRBV7-9 and TRBJ2-1; 7 bases agree with TRBD1. After removal of 4 bases from V and 5 bases from J, the junction contained 5 bases not matched to a gene. In germline, CDR1 is SEHNR, CDR2 FQNEAQ (reference sequence). The CDR3 extends over 14 amino acids. The CDR3 sequence is CASSSRTGNNEQFF. CDR3 coding DNA: TGTGCCAGCAGCTCTAGGACAGGTAACAATGAGCAGTTCTTC.

The gene calls are TRBV4-1 and TRBJ2-7; possible D gene TRBD1, 5 bases. Deletions cut 0 bases from V and 5 bases from J, with 11 bases between. The CDR3 loop spans 14 amino acids. Germline V gene lookup returns CDR1 MGHRA and CDR2 YSYEKL. In nucleotides, the CDR3 is TGCGCCAGCAGCCAAGAGAAAGGGGTGGACGAGCAGTACTTC. It specifies CASSQEKGVDEQYF.

This clonotype was seen a handful of times. V usage is TRBV2 and J usage is TRBJ2-7; 10 bases match TRBD2. Germline loops: CDR1 SNHLY, CDR2 FYNNEI. This CDR3 contains 13 residues. Germline trimming cut 7 bases from V and 11 bases from J; bases unmatched to any gene: 11. CDR3 residues: CASNPTSGVWEYF. The CDR3 nucleotides read TGTGCCAGCAACCCCACTAGCGGGGTATGGGAGTACTTC.

This chain joins TRBV5-1 and TRBJ1-6; D is uncertain. Trimming took off 4 bases at V and 7 bases at J, with 18 bases between the two ends. Germline V CDR1 and CDR2: SGHRS, YFSETQ. This CDR3 is built from 16 residues. The CDR3 region is CASSRRVTEENSPLHF. The CDR3 DNA is TGCGCCAGCAGCCGTCGGGTGACCGAAGAGAATTCACCCCTCCACTTT.

This clonotype turned up a few times. The chain joins TRBV5-5 to TRBJ2-7; 11 nucleotides line up with TRBD2. This CDR3 is 17 amino acids long. V trimming: 3 bases; J trimming: 1 base; junction bases outside the gene matches: 9. Germline CDR1 and CDR2: SGHKS and YYEKEE (reference sequence). The CDR3 DNA reads as TGTGCCAGCAGCTCTGGGACTAGCGGACTAACGTCCTACGAGCAGTACTTC. Translated: CASSSGTSGLTSYEQYF.

This clonotype was observed a handful of times. The chain has TRBV5-1 and TRBJ1-2, with D uncertain. The ends were cut back, 4 bases at V and 6 bases at J, with 16 bases in the middle. The CDR3 has 14 residues. Germline CDR1 and CDR2: SGHRS and YFSETQ. CDR3 DNA sequence: TGCGCCAGCAGCGGCGGGGTCGCGGACGATGGCTACACCTTC. It is translated as CASSGGVADDGYTF.